A selection of T cell receptor beta chains follows, all from one sample in a study of blood T cell repertoires in COVID-19. Profiling relied on immunoSEQ multiplex PCR, and the TCRdb table lists in-frame clones only, not all of them. The repertoire holds some 140,000 clones, roughly three quarters seen once, with about a fifth in the top ten. The sample consisted of peripheral blood. Receptor source: a man aged 80 or over with acute or convalescent COVID-19. CDR3s include the opening cysteine and the closing phenylalanine or tryptophan. A D gene is named only where the DNA matches it firmly. Clone size is shown for a subset of rows, as once, few, many or a class of expanded clone.

CDR3 length,V gene,J gene,D gene,clone size,CDR3 DNA,CDR3 protein
16,TRBV9,TRBJ1-4,TRBD1,-,TGTGCCAGCAGCGGAAGGACAGGGGAGGATGGTGAAAAACTGTTTTTT,CASSGRTGEDGEKLFF
15,TRBV30,TRBJ2-3,TRBD2,-,TGTGCCACCTGGAAAAAGCGGGGAGCCACAGATACGCAGTATTTT,CATWKKRGATDTQYF
16,TRBV24-1,TRBJ2-3,TRBD2,few,TGTGCCACCAGTGATGTAGCGGGGGGGCCGGCAGATACGCAGTATTTT,CATSDVAGGPADTQYF
14,TRBV5-1,TRBJ2-2,-,-,TGCGCCAGCAGCCGCACAGGTTTCACCGGGGAGCTGTTTTTT,CASSRTGFTGELFF
13,TRBV10-1,TRBJ2-1,-,-,TGCGCCAGCAGGGGGCCCAGGGACAATGAGCAGTTCTTC,CASRGPRDNEQFF
13,TRBV6-5,TRBJ2-7,TRBD1,-,TGTGCCAGCAGGGGACAGTCGGTAAACGAGCAGTACTTC,CASRGQSVNEQYF
13,TRBV20-1,TRBJ2-5,-,-,TGCAGTGCTAGTCCCCAGATTCAAGAGACCCAGTACTTC,CSASPQIQETQYF
13,TRBV5-1,TRBJ1-5,-,-,TGCGCCAGCAGCTTGGAGGGAGCTCAGCCCCAGCATTTT,CASSLEGAQPQHF
15,TRBV18,TRBJ2-6,-,-,TGTGCCAGCTCACCGCAGATGTCTGGGGCCAACGTCCTGACTTTC,CASSPQMSGANVLTF
12,TRBV2,TRBJ1-5,-,-,TGTGCCAGCAGTGTACAGGGACAGCCCCAGCATTTT,CASSVQGQPQHF
14,TRBV10-3,TRBJ2-3,TRBD2,few,TGTGCCATCAGGGGGACTAGCGTTGGGGATACGCAGTATTTT,CAIRGTSVGDTQYF
16,TRBV2,TRBJ1-6,TRBD1,few,TGTGCCAGCAACGTTTTTGGGGACAGCAATAATTCACCCCTCCACTTT,CASNVFGDSNNSPLHF
21,TRBV21-1,TRBJ2-3,-,-,TGTGCCAGCAGCAAAGGCCCGGGACTAGCGGGGGGGCGGTTGCCCACAGATACGCAGTATTTT,CASSKGPGLAGGRLPTDTQYF
14,TRBV6-4,TRBJ1-1,TRBD1,-,TGTGCCAGCAGTGACCCGGCAGGGGGCATGGAAGCTTTCTTT,CASSDPAGGMEAFF
13,TRBV19,TRBJ1-1,-,-,TGTGCCAGTACTCGACTAGGAAGGACTGAAGCTTTCTTT,CASTRLGRTEAFF
16,TRBV10-3,TRBJ1-1,-,-,TGTGCCATCAGTGGGCCCGGGGAGGGGCAGTACACTGAAGCTTTCTTT,CAISGPGEGQYTEAFF
14,TRBV5-1,TRBJ2-7,-,-,TGCGCCAGCAGGACGGGTCAGGGCCCCTACGAGCAGTACTTC,CASRTGQGPYEQYF
14,TRBV5-4,TRBJ1-1,-,once,TGTGCCAGCAGCTTGGGGGGGGTGGGCAATGAAGCTTTCTTT,CASSLGGVGNEAFF
15,TRBV4-2,TRBJ2-1,TRBD2,-,TGTGCCAGCAGCCAAGCTTTGCGGGGGGACAATGAGCAGTTCTTC,CASSQALRGDNEQFF
16,TRBV7-8,TRBJ2-3,-,-,TGTGCCAGCAGCTTGGTCATCAGGGCTGGCACAGATACGCAGTATTTT,CASSLVIRAGTDTQYF
13,TRBV2,TRBJ2-1,-,-,TGTGCCAGCACCCCGACTAGGAAAAATGAGCAGTTCTTC,CASTPTRKNEQFF
15,TRBV19,TRBJ2-2,-,-,TGTGCCAGTAAGAAAGGACAGACGAACACCGGGGAGCTGTTTTTT,CASKKGQTNTGELFF
15,TRBV30,TRBJ2-5,TRBD2,-,TGTGCCTGGAGTGTGTGGGGCGGGGGAAGAGAGACCCAGTACTTC,CAWSVWGGGRETQYF
15,TRBV2,TRBJ2-5,-,-,TGTGCCAGCAGCGCCTCCGGGGGGCCGGGAGAGACCCAGTACTTC,CASSASGGPGETQYF
13,TRBV19,TRBJ2-7,-,-,TGTGCCAGTAGTATAGGGAGCTCCTACGAGCAGTACTTC,CASSIGSSYEQYF
16,TRBV21-1,TRBJ1-5,-,-,TGTGCCAGCAGCGGACGGACAGACCACCGCAATCAGCCCCAGCATTTT,CASSGRTDHRNQPQHF
14,TRBV19,TRBJ2-2,TRBD2,-,TGTGCCAGCCGTGGACTAGCGGGGGTCGGGGAGCTGTTTTTT,CASRGLAGVGELFF
20,TRBV3-1/TRBV3-2,TRBJ2-5,TRBD2,-,TGTGCCAGCAGCCAAATGGGACTAGCGGGGGGGCGAGTCGTCCCAGAGACCCAGTACTTC,CASSQMGLAGGRVVPETQYF
15,TRBV30,TRBJ1-4,-,few,TGTGCCTGGAGTGTATTTCGCAGGATGGGCGAAAAACTGTTTTTT,CAWSVFRRMGEKLFF
16,TRBV6-1,TRBJ2-3,TRBD2,-,TGTGCCAGCAGTGAGTCTAGCGGGGGGACCACAGATACGCAGTATTTT,CASSESSGGTTDTQYF
13,TRBV2,TRBJ2-1,TRBD1,few,TGTGCCAGCATCCGGGACAGGGGCGATGAGCAGTTCTTC,CASIRDRGDEQFF
13,TRBV3-1/TRBV3-2,TRBJ2-3,TRBD2,-,TGTGCCAGCAACGGGGGGGGGACAGATACGCAGTATTTT,CASNGGGTDTQYF
14,TRBV19,TRBJ2-2,-,-,TGTGCCAGTAGTATAGGTGCGGGGACCGGGGAGCTGTTTTTT,CASSIGAGTGELFF
17,TRBV3-1/TRBV3-2,TRBJ2-3,TRBD2,-,TGTGCCAGCAGCCCGAGAGGAGCGGGGGGCCCAGCAGATACGCAGTATTTT,CASSPRGAGGPADTQYF
15,TRBV2,TRBJ2-1,-,once,TGTGCCAGCAGTGTGGGAGTAGACTCCTACAATGAGCAGTTCTTC,CASSVGVDSYNEQFF
17,TRBV7-9,TRBJ1-3,TRBD1,-,TGTGCCAGCAGCTTAGGGAACAGGGGGCGTTCTGGAAACACCATATATTTT,CASSLGNRGRSGNTIYF
13,TRBV5-1,TRBJ2-2,-,few,TGCGCCAGCAGCTTAACAGGCACCGGGGAGCTGTTTTTT,CASSLTGTGELFF
15,TRBV4-2,TRBJ1-1,-,-,TGTGCCAGCAGCCTAACTGAAGTTACTAACACTGAAGCTTTCTTT,CASSLTEVTNTEAFF
15,TRBV18,TRBJ2-7,-,-,TGTGCCAGCTCACCACCCTCGGTCGGGGGGCGTGAGCAGTACTTC,CASSPPSVGGREQYF
12,TRBV5-1,TRBJ2-1,-,-,TGCGCCAGCAGCGATCCCGGGACAAAGCAGTTCTTC,CASSDPGTKQFF
14,TRBV30,TRBJ2-3,-,many,TGTGCCTCCGGAGGGGCAGCCAGTACAGATACGCAGTATTTT,CASGGAASTDTQYF
14,TRBV7-9,TRBJ2-3,-,-,TGTGCCAGCAGCTTTCCAACGCAGGGGTATACGCAGTATTTT,CASSFPTQGYTQYF
14,TRBV2,TRBJ2-7,TRBD1,-,TGTGCCAGCAGACTACAGGGGGCGCAGGTCGAGCAGTACTTC,CASRLQGAQVEQYF
15,TRBV3-1/TRBV3-2,TRBJ2-3,-,-,TGTGCCAGCAGTACTTTCTTCAGCGGCACAGATACGCAGTATTTT,CASSTFFSGTDTQYF
16,TRBV9,TRBJ2-2,TRBD1,-,TGTGCCAGCAGCGACAGACAGGGGGTTCGAGCCGGGGAGCTGTTTTTT,CASSDRQGVRAGELFF
14,TRBV6-1,TRBJ2-5,TRBD1,-,TGTGCCAGCAGTGAAGACAGGGGGCTAGAGACCCAGTACTTC,CASSEDRGLETQYF
15,TRBV27,TRBJ1-2,TRBD1,-,TGTGCCAGCAGTTCGGGACAGGTGATGTCTCGTGGCTACACCTTC,CASSSGQVMSRGYTF
15,TRBV7-9,TRBJ2-2,TRBD1,-,TGTGCCAGCAGCTTAGGGACAGGGGACACCGGGGAGCTGTTTTTT,CASSLGTGDTGELFF
14,TRBV2,TRBJ2-1,-,once,TGTGCCACCCGGGTGGAGGGGCTAGGAAATGAGCAGTTCTTC,CATRVEGLGNEQFF
15,TRBV6-5,TRBJ2-2,-,-,TGTGCCAGCATCCCCGTCCCGGGCGGGACCGGGGAGCTGTTTTTT,CASIPVPGGTGELFF
19,TRBV15,TRBJ2-4,TRBD1,-,TGTGCCACCAGCAGACAAAATCCGGGACAGGGGGTTGCCAAAAACATTCAGTACTTC,CATSRQNPGQGVAKNIQYF
14,TRBV4-2,TRBJ2-3,TRBD2,once,TGTGCCAGCAGCCCGCGGGGGGCCACAGATACGCAGTATTTT,CASSPRGATDTQYF
15,TRBV6-5,TRBJ2-1,-,-,TGTGCCAGCAGTCGTCAACAGGGCTCCTACAATGAGCAGTTCTTC,CASSRQQGSYNEQFF
13,TRBV5-4,TRBJ2-7,-,few,TGTGCCAGCAGCTCCTGGACAGACTACGAGCAGTACTTC,CASSSWTDYEQYF
17,TRBV6-2/TRBV6-3,TRBJ2-3,TRBD2,-,TGTGCCAGCAGTTACGGGACTAGCGGGGGGGCCGCAGATACGCAGTATTTT,CASSYGTSGGAADTQYF